The 10 T cell receptor beta chains below come from one sample, sequenced in a study of CD8 T cells in ankylosing spondylitis. TCRdb processed the 5' RACE reads anew with MiXCR; each CDR3 protein has one entry. Of roughly 230,000 distinct CDR3 sequences listed, roughly a tenth are singletons. Sequencing was done on a sample of blood, either unsorted or a sorted T cell fraction (not recorded which). The receptors come from a male donor with ankylosing spondylitis or in good health (not recorded which).

V usage is TRBV6-5 and J usage is TRBJ2-5, with 16 bases matching TRBD2. Germline assignment: CDR1 MNHEY and CDR2 SVGAGI. This CDR3 has 16 amino acids. After removal of 6 bases from V and 9 bases from J, the junction contained 10 bases not matched to a gene. The CDR3 nucleotides read TGTGCCAGCAGCTCCGGGACTAGCGGGGGGGCCACGTCCCAGTACTTC. This sequence encodes CASSSGTSGGATSQYF.

The chain uses TRBV18 and TRBJ2-5; the match to TRBD2 covers 7 bases. J gave up 5 bases and V 0 bases, and 12 bases lay outside the gene matches. CDR3 length equals 17 residues. CDR1 and CDR2 from the germline V gene are KGHSH and LQKENI. The CDR3 loop is CASSPPGTTVQGETQYF. CDR3 in DNA: TGTGCCAGCTCACCACCGGGGACTACCGTTCAAGGGGAGACCCAGTACTTC.

This clonotype has at least ten counts. The chain couples TRBV20-1 to TRBJ1-2; D might be TRBD1 (6 bases). Trimming removed 1 base from V and 0 bases from J, with 12 bases in between. This CDR3 region has 15 residues. Germline loops: CDR1 DFQATT, CDR2 SNEGSKA (reference sequence). Here the CDR3 DNA reads TGCAGTGCTAGAGTATGGGGGGCGTCTAACTATGGCTACACCTTC. It specifies CSARVWGASNYGYTF.

This clonotype was detected only once. The junction differs from germline at one of its ends, possibly a read error. This chain uses TRBV30 with TRBJ2-5, with 16 positions matching TRBD2. This CDR3 contains 18 residues. Germline values: CDR1 GTSNPN, CDR2 SVGIG (reference sequence). CDR3 sequence reads: CAYSGLAGGPSSVEAQYF. CDR3 DNA sequence: TGTGCCTATTCGGGACTAGCGGGAGGGCCCTCATCAGTAGAGGCCCAGTACTTC.

This clonotype was found many times. The chain uses TRBV20-1 and TRBJ2-2; a possible D gene is TRBD2 (6 bases). This CDR3 spans 14 amino acids. The V and J ends lost 1 base and 4 bases respectively, with 10 bases between them. Germline CDR1 DFQATT, CDR2 SNEGSKA (reference sequence). The CDR3 DNA sequence: TGCAGTGCTAGAGGGGGAGGAGGCACCGGGGAGCTGTTTTTT. Its translation: CSARGGGGTGELFF.

This clonotype was seen repeatedly, ten times or more. The J gene is TRBJ1-6, the V gene TRBV10-3; weak D call: TRBD1 (6 bases). The CDR3 is made up of 15 amino acids. Deletions cut 5 bases from V and 10 bases from J, with 18 bases between. The germline CDR1 and CDR2 sequences are ENHRY and SYGVKD. This CDR3 is CAISQGYPLGSPLHF. In DNA, the CDR3 is TGTGCCATCAGTCAGGGGTACCCGCTGGGGTCACCCCTCCACTTT.

The V gene is TRBV30, the J gene TRBJ2-7, with no clear D. The V gene's germline CDR1 is GTSNPN and CDR2 SVGIG (reference sequence). This CDR3 contains 15 residues. V was cut by 1 base and J by 7 bases, with 20 bases left in between. The CDR3 region is CAWSDGQNLLGEQYF. DNA for the CDR3: TGTGCCTGGAGTGACGGGCAGAATCTACTGGGGGAGCAGTACTTC.

This clonotype was counted at least ten times. The chain carries TRBV5-1 and TRBJ1-1; D is uncertain. Trimming cost V 1 base and J 1 base, with 11 bases left between them. Germline CDR1 SGHRS, CDR2 YFSETQ. The CDR3 contains 15 residues. CDR3 amino acids: CASSLSRSENTEAFF. In nucleotides, the CDR3 is TGCGCCAGCAGCTTGAGTAGAAGCGAGAACACTGAAGCTTTCTTT.

This clonotype was seen many times. The chain joins TRBV14 to TRBJ1-1; maybe TRBD1 (6 bases). Germline V gives CDR1 SGHDN, CDR2 FVKESK. The CDR3 sequence is 19 residues long. V lost 1 base to trimming and J lost 0 bases, with 21 bases between them. The CDR3 spells CASSQVPGTISAMNTEAFF. Here the CDR3 DNA reads TGTGCCAGCAGCCAAGTACCCGGGACAATAAGTGCCATGAACACTGAAGCTTTCTTT.

A remark on this clonotype: This may be a read error, as it is one base from a much larger clone. The V gene is TRBV15, the J gene TRBJ1-5; D remains unclear. This CDR3 is 13 amino acids long. Germline loops: CDR1 LNHNV, CDR2 YYDKDF (reference sequence). The CDR3 sequence is CATSRDLGQSQHF. For the CDR3, the DNA is TGTGCCACCAGCAGAGATTTGGGTCAGTCCCAGCATTTT.